This is a list of T cell receptor beta chains from one sample in a study of cytomegalovirus exposure and HLA in healthy donors. Data came from immunoSEQ multiplex PCR; TCRdb stores just in-frame clones and leaves some out. The sample carries around 58,000 clones, over 70% recorded once. Source material: PBMCs. The receptors were gathered from a male donor in good health and CMV-seropositive. CDR3s include the opening cysteine and the closing phenylalanine or tryptophan. A D gene is named only where the DNA matches it firmly. Expanded clones get a size class; other rows say once, few or many, or leave the size out.

v_gene	d_gene	abundance	j_gene	CDR3nt	CDR3aa
TRBV13	TRBD2	few	TRBJ2-1	TGTGCCAGCAGCAAGACTAGCGGGGGGGCCGATGAGCAGTTCTTC	CASSKTSGGADEQFF
TRBV19	.	.	TRBJ1-1	TGTGCCAGTAGTGCCCTTAGGGGGTTGAACACTGAAGCTTTCTTT	CASSALRGLNTEAFF
TRBV7-9	TRBD1	.	TRBJ1-1	TGTGCCAGCAGCCCACGGGACAGGGTGAACACTGAAGCTTTCTTT	CASSPRDRVNTEAFF
TRBV10-3	TRBD1	.	TRBJ1-1	TGTGCCATCAGTGTGGGACAGTGGGACACTGAAGCTTTCTTT	CAISVGQWDTEAFF
TRBV28	TRBD1	.	TRBJ2-5	TGTGCCAGCTTTCGGGACAGGGAGGGAGAGACCCAGTACTTC	CASFRDREGETQYF
TRBV15	.	.	TRBJ1-1	TGTGCCACCAGGAGGTCTAACACTGAAGCTTTCTTT	CATRRSNTEAFF
TRBV5-6	.	once	TRBJ2-5	TGTGCCAGCAGCTTGGAACCACGACACAACCAAGAGACCCAGTACTTC	CASSLEPRHNQETQYF
TRBV7-9	.	.	TRBJ1-1	TGTGCCAGCAGCTTAGGGCACAGGTCCTACACTGAAGCTTTCTTT	CASSLGHRSYTEAFF
TRBV7-9	.	.	TRBJ2-7	TGTGCCAGCAGCCGCGAACAGGGTAACTACGAGCAGTACTTC	CASSREQGNYEQYF
TRBV30	TRBD1	.	TRBJ1-2	TGTGCCTGGTCCTGGGACAGGGGTAACTATGGGGGCTACACCTTC	CAWSWDRGNYGGYTF
TRBV28	TRBD1	.	TRBJ1-6	TGTGCCAGCAGCCAAGGACAGGTCTATAATTCACCCCTCCACTTT	CASSQGQVYNSPLHF
TRBV28	.	few	TRBJ1-1	TGTGCCAGCAAAGGACAGATTGAAACGTCTTTTAACCCTGAAGCTTTCTTT	CASKGQIETSFNPEAFF
TRBV15	.	.	TRBJ1-4	TGTGCCACCAGCAGGAGACGGCAGGGAAATGAAAAACTGTTTTTT	CATSRRRQGNEKLFF
TRBV30	TRBD2	.	TRBJ2-3	TGTGCCTTAAGACTAGCGGGGGCCACAGATACGCAGTATTTT	CALRLAGATDTQYF
TRBV11-3	TRBD1	few	TRBJ2-2	TGTGCCAGCAGCTTACGGACAGGGCATAACACCGGGGAGCTGTTTTTT	CASSLRTGHNTGELFF
TRBV19	.	.	TRBJ1-2	TGTGCCAGTAGTTTGGCCCAATTAACAGGGTACTATGGCTACACCTTC	CASSLAQLTGYYGYTF
TRBV2	.	few	TRBJ1-2	TGTGCCAGCACCGGGGGGGCAGGGGGCTACACCTTC	CASTGGAGGYTF
TRBV2	TRBD2	.	TRBJ2-7	TGTGCCAGCTTGGGACTAGCGGGTAGCAGCTCCTACGAGCAGTACTTC	CASLGLAGSSSYEQYF
TRBV13	TRBD1	.	TRBJ1-1	TGTGCCAGCAGCCAATCACAGGGGACGAACACTGAAGCTTTCTTT	CASSQSQGTNTEAFF
TRBV7-9	TRBD1	.	TRBJ1-1	TGTGCCAGCAGCCCCCTAATGACAGGGGGCTTAGAAACTGAAGCTTTCTTT	CASSPLMTGGLETEAFF
TRBV6-5	.	.	TRBJ1-2	TGTGCCAGCAGTTACAGGCGGGAGAACTATGGCTACACCTTC	CASSYRRENYGYTF
TRBV6-1	.	.	TRBJ1-2	TGTGCCAGCAGTCCCGCGAACTATGGCTACACCTTC	CASSPANYGYTF
TRBV21-1	.	.	TRBJ2-1	TGTGCCAGCAGCCTCGAACAGGGGGGGTACAATGAGCAGTTCTTC	CASSLEQGGYNEQFF
TRBV30	.	.	TRBJ2-5	TGTGCCTGGAGTGGGAGTAGCGAAACCAGAATCGCCCAGTACTTC	CAWSGSSETRIAQYF
TRBV10-2	TRBD2	.	TRBJ2-5	TGCGCCAGCAGTGGACCTAGCGGGGGGGCCATAGAGACCCAGTACTTC	CASSGPSGGAIETQYF
TRBV30	TRBD1	few	TRBJ2-7	TGTGCCTGGGGGACAGGGGACTCCTACGAGCAGTACTTC	CAWGTGDSYEQYF
TRBV6-1	.	.	TRBJ1-2	TGTGCCAGCAGCGTAAGGGGGTATGGCTACACCTTC	CASSVRGYGYTF
TRBV7-9	TRBD1	.	TRBJ1-1	TGTGCCAGCAGCTTAGGTCCTACAGGGGGCCAAGCTTTCTTT	CASSLGPTGGQAFF
TRBV2	.	.	TRBJ1-3	TGTGCCAGACCCTGGCCAGGGCTTGGAAACACCATATATTTT	CARPWPGLGNTIYF
TRBV19	TRBD1	few	TRBJ1-4	TGTGCCAGTAGTCCCCGACAGGGGAATGAAAAACTGTTTTTT	CASSPRQGNEKLFF
TRBV4-2	TRBD2	few	TRBJ2-2	TGTGCCAGCAGCCGAGTACCTAGCGGGGGTTACCCTGGCGGGGAGCTGTTTTTT	CASSRVPSGGYPGGELFF
TRBV7-2	TRBD2	.	TRBJ2-7	TGTGCCAGCAGCTTATCTAGCGGGGCGGGCGAGCAGTACTTC	CASSLSSGAGEQYF
TRBV7-9	TRBD2	few	TRBJ2-7	TGTGCCAGCAGCTTCAGCGGGAGACCCTACGAGCAGTACTTC	CASSFSGRPYEQYF
TRBV30	.	once	TRBJ2-6	TGTGCCTGGAGTCCCCGGAGCTCTGGGGCCAACGTCCTGACTTTC	CAWSPRSSGANVLTF
TRBV18	TRBD1	.	TRBJ2-7	TGTGCCAGCACCAAAGGGGGCGCCTCCTACGAGCAGTACTTC	CASTKGGASYEQYF
TRBV18	.	.	TRBJ2-5	TGTGCCAGCTCACGCACAATTCAAGAGACCCAGTACTTC	CASSRTIQETQYF
TRBV5-1	.	few	TRBJ2-7	TGCGCCAGCAGCTTCAGGGACACTAACTACGAGCAGTACTTC	CASSFRDTNYEQYF
TRBV9	.	few	TRBJ2-3	TGTGCCAGCAGCGTAGGTCCGGCGGGGACTAGCACAGATACGCAGTATTTT	CASSVGPAGTSTDTQYF
TRBV19	.	.	TRBJ2-3	TGTGCCAGTAGTACATGGGGGGCAGATACGCAGTATTTT	CASSTWGADTQYF
TRBV6-6	.	.	TRBJ1-5	TGTGCCAGCAGTTACAGAGGCAGCAATCAGCCCCAGCATTTT	CASSYRGSNQPQHF
TRBV7-3	.	.	TRBJ2-1	TGTGCCAGCAGCCCTGACTCGGCGGCCTACAATGAGCAGTTCTTC	CASSPDSAAYNEQFF
TRBV4-2	TRBD2	.	TRBJ2-1	TGTGCCAGCAGCCAAGGCCCTAGCGGGGGGGCCAATGAGCAGTTCTTC	CASSQGPSGGANEQFF
TRBV27	TRBD1	.	TRBJ2-4	TGTGCCAGCAGTCAAGGACAGGGGGTTTGCATAGCGGGTCCAGTGGGCAAAAACATTCAGTACTTC	CASSQGQGVCIAGPVGKNIQYF
TRBV14	.	.	TRBJ1-3	TGTGCCAGCAGCTGGACATCTGGAAACACCATATATTTT	CASSWTSGNTIYF
TRBV4-1	TRBD1	.	TRBJ1-3	TGCGCCAGCAGCCACACGCGGGACAGGGGAAGTAACAGGTACCTCCCTGGAAACACCATATATTTT	CASSHTRDRGSNRYLPGNTIYF
TRBV5-6	TRBD1	.	TRBJ2-7	TGTGCCAGCAGCTTGAAACAGGGGGACTACGAGCAGTACTTC	CASSLKQGDYEQYF
TRBV30	.	.	TRBJ1-2	TGTGCCTGGAGCCACCGAGGGTACTATGGCTACACCTTC	CAWSHRGYYGYTF
TRBV28	.	.	TRBJ2-7	TGTGCCAGCAGTCCTAACCAGGGCACCTACGAGCAGTACTTC	CASSPNQGTYEQYF
TRBV4-3	TRBD2	.	TRBJ2-3	TGCGCCAGCAGCCAAGGGGCGGGGGGGAGGGATACAGATACGCAGTATTTT	CASSQGAGGRDTDTQYF
TRBV5-6	TRBD2	.	TRBJ2-5	TGTGCCAGCAGCTGGAAGGCTAGCGGGGGCTTGACAGAGACCCAGTACTTC	CASSWKASGGLTETQYF
TRBV27	TRBD2	few	TRBJ2-5	TGTGCCAGCAGTTTAACGGGGGGAGGGGAGACCCAGTACTTC	CASSLTGGGETQYF
TRBV11-2	.	.	TRBJ2-3	TGTGCCAGCACCATATCTCGGGGGGCCTATACGCAGTATTTT	CASTISRGAYTQYF